This TCR beta chain was documented in a study of technical replicates of blood from a handful of donors. TCRdb keeps only in-frame clones here, not all; method: immunoSEQ multiplex PCR. Here the sample spans tens of thousands of clones, 96% being singletons. Germline CDR1 SGHVS, CDR2 FNYEAQ. The CDR3 sequence is 17 residues long. V was clipped by 3 bases and J by 1 base, with 15 bases between them. This TCR was sampled from a human donor in good health. Sequenced: T cells isolated from PBMCs. This chain connects TRBV7-6 to TRBJ2-2; tentative D call: TRBD2 (6 bases). The CDR3 spells CASSLKFEEGNTGELFF. The DNA of the CDR3 is TGTGCCAGCAGCTTGAAATTTGAGGAGGGGAACACCGGGGAGCTGTTTTTT.